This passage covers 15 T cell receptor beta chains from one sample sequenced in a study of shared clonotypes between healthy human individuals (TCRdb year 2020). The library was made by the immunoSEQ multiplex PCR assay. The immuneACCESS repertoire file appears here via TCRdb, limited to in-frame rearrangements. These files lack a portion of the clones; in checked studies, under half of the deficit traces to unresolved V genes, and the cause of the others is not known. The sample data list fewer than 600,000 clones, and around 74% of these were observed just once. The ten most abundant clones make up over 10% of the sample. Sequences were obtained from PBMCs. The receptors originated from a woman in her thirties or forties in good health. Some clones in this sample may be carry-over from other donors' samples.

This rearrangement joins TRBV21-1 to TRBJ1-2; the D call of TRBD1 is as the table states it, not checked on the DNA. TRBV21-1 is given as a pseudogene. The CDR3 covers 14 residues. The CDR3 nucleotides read TGTGCCAGCAGGAATAACAGGGGGGGTCCGGGCTACACCTTC. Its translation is CASRNNRGGPGYTF.

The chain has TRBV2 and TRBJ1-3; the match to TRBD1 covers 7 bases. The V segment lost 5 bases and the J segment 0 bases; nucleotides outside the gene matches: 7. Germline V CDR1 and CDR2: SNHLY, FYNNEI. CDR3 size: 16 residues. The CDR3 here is CASSPYYRGSGNTIYF. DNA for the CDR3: TGTGCCAGCAGTCCCTATTACAGGGGCTCTGGAAACACCATATATTTT.

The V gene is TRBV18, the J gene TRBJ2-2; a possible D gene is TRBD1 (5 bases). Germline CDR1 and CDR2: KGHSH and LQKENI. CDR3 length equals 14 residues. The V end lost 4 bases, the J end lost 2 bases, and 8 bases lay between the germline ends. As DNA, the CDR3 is TGTGCCAGCTCACGCGGACAAAACACCGGGGAGCTGTTTTTT. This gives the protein CASSRGQNTGELFF.

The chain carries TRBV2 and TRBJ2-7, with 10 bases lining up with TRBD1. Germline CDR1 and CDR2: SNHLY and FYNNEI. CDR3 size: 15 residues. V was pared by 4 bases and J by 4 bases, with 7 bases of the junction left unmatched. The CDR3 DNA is TGTGCCAGCAGTGGTTCATGGACAGGGGGGTACGAGCAGTACTTC. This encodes CASSGSWTGGYEQYF.

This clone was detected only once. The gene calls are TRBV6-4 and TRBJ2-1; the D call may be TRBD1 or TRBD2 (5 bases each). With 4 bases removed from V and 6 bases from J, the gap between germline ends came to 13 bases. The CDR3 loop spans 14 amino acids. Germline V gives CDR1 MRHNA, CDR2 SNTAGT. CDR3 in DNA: TGTGCCAGCAGTGGAAGACTGGGGGTCAATGAGCAGTTCTTC. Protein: CASSGRLGVNEQFF.

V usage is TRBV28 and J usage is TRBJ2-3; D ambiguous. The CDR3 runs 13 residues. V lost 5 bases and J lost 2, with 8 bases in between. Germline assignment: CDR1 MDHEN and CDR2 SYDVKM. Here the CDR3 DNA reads TGTGCCAGCAGTACTGGAGACACAGATACGCAGTATTTT. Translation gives CASSTGDTDTQYF.

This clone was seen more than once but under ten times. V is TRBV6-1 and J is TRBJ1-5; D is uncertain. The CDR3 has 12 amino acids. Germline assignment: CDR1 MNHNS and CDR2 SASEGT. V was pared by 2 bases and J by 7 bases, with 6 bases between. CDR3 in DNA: TGTGCCAGCAGTGAATGGGGACAGCCCCAGCATTTT. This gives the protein CASSEWGQPQHF.

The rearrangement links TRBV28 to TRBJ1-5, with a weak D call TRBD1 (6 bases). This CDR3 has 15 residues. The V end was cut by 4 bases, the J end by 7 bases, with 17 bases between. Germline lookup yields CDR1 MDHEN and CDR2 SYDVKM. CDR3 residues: CASSSPGGPGQPQHF. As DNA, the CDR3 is TGTGCCAGCAGTTCCCCGGGGGGGCCGGGACAGCCCCAGCATTTT.

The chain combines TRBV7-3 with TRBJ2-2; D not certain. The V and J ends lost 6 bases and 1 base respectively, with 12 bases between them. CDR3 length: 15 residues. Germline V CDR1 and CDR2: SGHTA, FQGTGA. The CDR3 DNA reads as TGTGCCAGCAGGGTAGCTTTTGGGAACACCGGGGAGCTGTTTTTT. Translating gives CASRVAFGNTGELFF.

The CDR3 DNA sequence: TGTGCCAGCAGTTTCCGCCAGCCCCAGCATTTT. Translating gives CASSFRQPQHF. The chain links TRBV27 to TRBJ1-5, with D unresolved. The ends were cut back, 3 bases at V and 7 bases at J, with 4 bases in the middle. Germline-derived CDR1 and CDR2 are MNHEY and SMNVEV (reference sequence). The length of the CDR3 is 11 residues.

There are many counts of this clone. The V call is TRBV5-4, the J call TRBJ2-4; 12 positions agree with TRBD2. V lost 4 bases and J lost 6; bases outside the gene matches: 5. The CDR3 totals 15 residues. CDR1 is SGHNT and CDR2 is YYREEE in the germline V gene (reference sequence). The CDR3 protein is CASSHQTSGRNIQYF. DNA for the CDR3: TGTGCCAGCAGCCACCAGACTAGCGGGAGAAACATTCAGTACTTC.

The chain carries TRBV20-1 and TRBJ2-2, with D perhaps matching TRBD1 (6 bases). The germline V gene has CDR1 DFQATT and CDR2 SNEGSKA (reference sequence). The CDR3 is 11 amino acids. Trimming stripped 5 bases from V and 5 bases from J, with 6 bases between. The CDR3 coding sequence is TGCAGTGCTGGGACAACCGGGGAGCTGTTTTTT. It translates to CSAGTTGELFF.

The CDR3 here is CASKGAANTEAFF. In DNA form, the CDR3 reads TGTGCCAGCAAAGGGGCAGCTAACACTGAAGCTTTCTTT. The chain uses TRBV6-5 and TRBJ1-1, with D possibly TRBD1 on 5 matching bases. CDR3 size: 13 residues. CDR1 and CDR2 from the germline V gene are MNHEY and SVGAGI. Between the trimmed V and J ends, which lost 7 bases and 2 bases, there was a span of 11 bases.

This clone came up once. As DNA, the CDR3 is TGTGCCAGCAGCATCGGACTAGCGGGAGAGGGTGAGCAGTTCTTC. It translates to CASSIGLAGEGEQFF. This chain connects TRBV11-3 to TRBJ2-1, with 13 bases matching TRBD2. There are 15 residues in the CDR3. CDR1 is SGHNT and CDR2 is YENEEA in the germline V gene. Trimming cost V 5 bases and J 9 bases; bases outside gene matches: 7.

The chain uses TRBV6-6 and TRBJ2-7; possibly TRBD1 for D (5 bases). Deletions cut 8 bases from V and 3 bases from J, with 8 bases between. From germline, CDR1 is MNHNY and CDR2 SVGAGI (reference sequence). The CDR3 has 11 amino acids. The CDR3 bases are TGTGCCAGCCGACAGCACTACGAGCAGTACTTC. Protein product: CASRQHYEQYF.